This note documents a single TCR beta chain sequence. This sample stems from a study of blood T cell repertoires in COVID-19. On the study more broadly: T cells, B-cell-depleted T cells, or PBMCs provided the cDNA or gDNA that served as material.

Germline CDR1 SEHNR, CDR2 FQNEAQ (reference sequence). The J segment lost 3 bases and the V segment lost 4 bases, leaving 8 bases of the junction unmatched. The CDR3 loop spans 15 amino acids. The repertoire was sequenced with immunoSEQ multiplex PCR; TCRdb's copy has only in-frame clones and lacks some. This sample has about 520,000 clones, with roughly 85% found just once. This sequence joins TRBV7-9 and TRBJ2-5, with 7 bases identical to TRBD1. The clonotype comes from a human donor in a cohort sampled during active COVID-19. Sequenced material: peripheral blood. CDR3 in amino acids: CASSSSTDREETQYF. For the CDR3, the DNA is TGTGCCAGCAGCTCTTCGACTGACAGGGAAGAGACCCAGTACTTC.